This T cell receptor beta chain is from a study of Ad26.COV2.S vaccination and SARS-CoV-2 variants. Sequencing was performed with immunoSEQ multiplex PCR; in TCRdb, only in-frame clones are kept and a portion is missing. This repertoire shows about 350,000 clones, around 90% found once; its top ten account for 5.5% to 7%. Treatment in this sample: around 19 received Ad26.COV2.S at low or high dose, single or two shots; about 5 received placebo; per-sample allocation not given. Samples were taken on day 63 after the first vaccine or placebo injection. This clonotype originated in a person between 18 and 60 years old who received the Ad26.COV2.S COVID-19 vaccine or a placebo. The input for sequencing was peripheral blood, taken in a trial of Ad26.COV2.S vaccine versus placebo.

This CDR3 reads CASSQWQGAAEKLFF. Written as DNA, the CDR3 is TGTGCCAGCAGCCAGTGGCAGGGGGCGGCTGAAAAACTGTTTTTT. The rearrangement uses TRBV14 and TRBJ1-4; 8 bases map to TRBD1. V shed 3 bases, J shed 7 bases, and the junction held 7 bases outside the gene matches. The CDR3 is 15 residues long. Germline CDR1 reads SGHDN; CDR2 reads FVKESK.